This T cell receptor (beta chain) is drawn from a study of T cell repertoires in cytomegalovirus infection. About the study: It can be stated that public TCR beta signatures indicated CMV infection as well as a matching HLA type. General study findings and limits: Clonotypes of TCR beta that were HLA-C-restricted and CMV-specific dominated the ex vivo response.

TCRdb re-derived calls from the reads in MiXCR, one entry per CDR3 protein. The repertoire holds around 450,000 distinct CDR3 sequences, with approximately 32% as singletons. This clonotype was counted ten times or more. The antigen is undetermined. The CDR3 runs 16 residues. Unmatched junction bases numbered 5, after V lost 6 bases and J lost 2 bases. This chain connects TRBV12-3 or TRBV12-4 to TRBJ2-3, with 13 positions matching TRBD2. This sequence was found in a human donor in good health (CMV status not recorded). Some clones in this sample may be carry-over from other donors' samples. The specimen was PBMCs. CDR3 sequence reads: CASSLLAGGPTDTQYF. As DNA, the CDR3 is TGTGCCAGCAGCCTACTAGCGGGGGGGCCCACAGATACGCAGTATTTT.